This T cell receptor (beta chain) was sequenced during a study of PD-1 blockade in classical Hodgkin lymphoma. This sample's time point: cycle 4 day 1 (C4D1), after more than five weeks of nivolumab. All trial patients relapsed after autologous stem cell transplantation. Complete response, partial response or progressive disease were the best responses. By share of the sample, this clone is medium-sized (0.01 to 0.1%). TCRdb keeps only in-frame clones here, not all; method: immunoSEQ multiplex PCR. The sample consists of around 20,000 clones, 80% of them appearing once. J was trimmed by 4 bases and V by 3 bases; bases with no gene match: 6. This CDR3 spans 15 amino acids. Germline CDR1 WNHNN, CDR2 SYGVQD (reference sequence).

The specimen comprised peripheral blood mononuclear cells (PBMCs), sampled before the fourth cycle of nivolumab. The sequence came from a human donor with classical Hodgkin lymphoma. This chain connects TRBV10-1 to TRBJ2-7, with 10 bases lining up with TRBD1. The CDR3 spells CASSDPGTGVYEQYF. The CDR3 nucleotides are TGCGCCAGCAGTGACCCCGGGACAGGGGTATACGAGCAGTACTTC.